This T cell receptor beta chain was obtained from a study of blood T cells in healthy people across ages. Findings and limits, study-wide: Investigators viewed diversity estimates from one million T cells as underestimates, the study reported. Naive and antigen-experienced cells were not separated, limiting conclusive comparison.

The germline V and J ends were trimmed by 6 bases and 0 bases, with 13 bases remaining between them. The germline gives CDR1 MNHEY, CDR2 SMNVEV (reference sequence). The CDR3 is 15 residues long. About this clonotype itself: Its antigen is unknown.

Through a sample-barcoded 5' primer and a J-beta primer mix, a second PCR was run for roughly 7 to 12 cycles. TCRdb re-called the 5' RACE reads through MiXCR, storing one row per CDR3 protein. The table has 1 million or so distinct CDR3 sequences, 35% to 50% seen once; the top ten hold 18%. This sequence was found in a woman in her fifties or sixties in good health. Sequenced input: blood. The chain has TRBV27 and TRBJ2-3; D assignment may be TRBD1 or TRBD2 (5 bases each). The CDR3 here is CASSDSGESTDTQYF. CDR3 bases: TGTGCCAGCAGCGACAGTGGGGAGAGCACAGATACGCAGTATTTT.